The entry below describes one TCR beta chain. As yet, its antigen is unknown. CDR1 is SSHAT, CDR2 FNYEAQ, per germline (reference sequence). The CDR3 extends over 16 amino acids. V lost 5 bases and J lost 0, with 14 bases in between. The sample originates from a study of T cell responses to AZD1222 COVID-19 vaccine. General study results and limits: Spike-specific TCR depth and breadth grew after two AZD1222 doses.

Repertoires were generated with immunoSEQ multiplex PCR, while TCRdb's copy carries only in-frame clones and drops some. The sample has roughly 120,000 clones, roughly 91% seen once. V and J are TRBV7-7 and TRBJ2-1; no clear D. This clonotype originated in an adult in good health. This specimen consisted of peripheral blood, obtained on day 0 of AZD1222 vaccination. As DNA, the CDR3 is TGTGCCAGCAGCCGATTGCCCCCGGGCTCCTACAATGAGCAGTTCTTC. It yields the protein CASSRLPPGSYNEQFF.